This T cell receptor (beta chain) stems from a study of shared clonotypes between healthy human individuals. Between the trimmed V and J ends, which lost 0 bases and 6 bases, there was a span of 12 bases. The CDR3 length is 15 residues. Looked up from germline, CDR1 is LGHNA and CDR2 is YNFKEQ. Assay execution proceeded at the deep level. TCRdb's copy holds only in-frame clones and misses some; the assay was immunoSEQ multiplex PCR. This table holds about 490,000 clones, about 79% found once. This clone has a single count. The sample was PBMCs. The receptor was isolated from a woman aged 40 to 55 in good health. Some clones in this sample may be carry-over from other donors' samples. The chain has TRBV4-2 and TRBJ1-5; D gene ambiguous. CDR3 bases: TGTGCCAGCAGCCAAGATGTACGTTCACGTCAGCCCCAGCATTTT. As protein: CASSQDVRSRQPQHF.